The TCR beta chain described here comes from a study of T cell changes during pregnancy in multiple sclerosis. The assay was immunoSEQ multiplex PCR, and TCRdb's table has in-frame clones only and misses some. The repertoire holds about 44,000 clones, with just under 95% as singletons. V lost 5 bases to trimming and J lost 5 bases; unmatched junction nucleotides: 5. The CDR3 extends over 15 amino acids. The germline gives CDR1 SGHTA, CDR2 FQGNSA. The chain combines TRBV7-2 with TRBJ2-1, with 11 positions matching TRBD2. Source: CD4+ T cells from peripheral blood mononuclear cells, taken in the third trimester of pregnancy. The TCR originated in a female donor with multiple sclerosis, enrolled in a pregnancy study. CDR3 nucleotides: TGTGCCAGCAGCCCGACTAGCGGGATTAACAATGAGCAGTTCTTC. Translation: CASSPTSGINNEQFF.